The clone carrying this T cell receptor beta chain was recorded at least ten times. RNA transcripts were the template, and TCR beta CDR3 regions were amplified from them. RT-PCR was first run with HTBI primers, then multiplex PCR in a second round. TCRdb redid the calling of the multiplex PCR reads with MiXCR, one entry per CDR3 protein. The sample lists 200,000 to 250,000 distinct CDR3 sequences; around a fifth were seen once. This sample was included in a study of Graves' ophthalmopathy and Graves' hyperthyroidism. Per the germline V gene, CDR1 is SNHLY and CDR2 is FYNNEI. After removal of 4 bases from V and 4 bases from J, the junction contained 3 bases not matched to a gene. The CDR3 is 13 residues long.

Specimen: peripheral blood. This chain links TRBV2 with TRBJ1-1, with 7 bases that match TRBD1. This receptor was obtained from a woman in her 50s with Graves' ophthalmopathy. CDR3 residues: CASSVKGATEAFF. The CDR3 nucleotides read TGTGCCAGCAGTGTAAAGGGGGCCACTGAAGCTTTCTTT.